This T cell receptor beta chain originates from a study of Graves' ophthalmopathy and Graves' hyperthyroidism. General observations from the study: Blood also contained most of the expanded thyroid clonotypes above 0.001 frequency.

CDR1 and CDR2 (germline): SGDLS, YYNGEE. The CDR3 spans 15 residues. The ends lost 3 bases at V and 5 bases at J; junction bases unmatched: 9. Uncontrolled infections, other autoimmune diseases, pregnancy or lactation barred patients from enrollment. Diagnoses were established from clinical symptoms, serum thyroxine, TRAb, thyroid ultrasound and orbital computed tomography. Out of more than 8.5 ml of fresh peripheral blood, PBMCs were obtained. The authors amplified TCR beta CDR3 regions, and they did so from RNA transcripts for repertoire sequencing. The authors performed first-round RT-PCR with HTBI primers and then a second-round multiplex PCR. TCRdb called the multiplex PCR reads again in MiXCR, with one record for every CDR3 protein. The sample yields over 500,000 distinct CDR3 sequences, about 20% seen once. This clonotype appeared many times. Its antigen is not known.

Specimen: peripheral blood. V and J are TRBV9 and TRBJ2-5; 8 bases align to TRBD2. The sequence derives from a woman aged 18-29 years with stable Graves' hyperthyroidism. Some clones in this sample may be carry-over from other donors' samples. This chain's CDR3 is CASSGGSGGGETQYF. CDR3 sequence (DNA): TGTGCCAGCAGCGGGGGGAGCGGGGGAGGCGAGACCCAGTACTTC.